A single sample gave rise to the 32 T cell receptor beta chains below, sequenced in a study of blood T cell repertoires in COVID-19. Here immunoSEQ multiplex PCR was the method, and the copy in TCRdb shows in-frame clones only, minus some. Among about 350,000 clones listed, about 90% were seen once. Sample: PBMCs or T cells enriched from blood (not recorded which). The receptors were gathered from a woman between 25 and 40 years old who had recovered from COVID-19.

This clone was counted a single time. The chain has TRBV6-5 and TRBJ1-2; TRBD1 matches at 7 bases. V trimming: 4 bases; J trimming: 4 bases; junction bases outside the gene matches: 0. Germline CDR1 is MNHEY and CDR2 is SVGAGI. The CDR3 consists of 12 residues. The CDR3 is CASSWDSYGYTF. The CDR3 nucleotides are TGTGCCAGCAGTTGGGACAGCTATGGCTACACCTTC.

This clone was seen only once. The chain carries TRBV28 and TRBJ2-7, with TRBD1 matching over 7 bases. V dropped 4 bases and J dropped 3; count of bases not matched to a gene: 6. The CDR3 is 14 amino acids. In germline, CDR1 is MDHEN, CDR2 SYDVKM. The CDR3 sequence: CASSYYDRDYEQYF. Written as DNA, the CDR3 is TGTGCCAGCAGTTACTACGACAGGGACTACGAGCAGTACTTC. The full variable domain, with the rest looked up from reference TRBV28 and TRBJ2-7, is DVKVTQSSRYLVKRTGEKVFLECVQDMDHENMFWYRQDPGLGLRLIYFSYDVKMKEKGDIPEGYSVSREKKERFSLILESASTNQTSMYLCASSYYDRDYEQYFGPGTRLTVT.

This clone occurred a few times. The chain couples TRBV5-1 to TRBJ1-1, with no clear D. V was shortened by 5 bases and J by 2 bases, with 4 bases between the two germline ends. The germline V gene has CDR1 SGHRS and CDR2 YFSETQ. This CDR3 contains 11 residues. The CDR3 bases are TGCGCCAGCAGGGCCAACACTGAAGCTTTCTTT. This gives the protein CASRANTEAFF.

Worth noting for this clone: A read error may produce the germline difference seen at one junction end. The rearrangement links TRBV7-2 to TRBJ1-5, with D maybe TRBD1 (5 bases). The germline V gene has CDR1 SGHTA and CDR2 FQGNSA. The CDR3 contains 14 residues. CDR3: CASSLTGSNQPQHF. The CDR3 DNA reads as TGCGCCAGCAGCTTAACAGGTAGCAATCAGCCCCAGCATTTT.

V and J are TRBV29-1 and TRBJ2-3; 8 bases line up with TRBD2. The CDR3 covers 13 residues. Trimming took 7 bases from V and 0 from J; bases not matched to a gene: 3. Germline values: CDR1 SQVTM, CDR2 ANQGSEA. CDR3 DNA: TGCAGCGCGACTAGCGCTAGCACAGATACGCAGTATTTT. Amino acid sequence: CSATSASTDTQYF.

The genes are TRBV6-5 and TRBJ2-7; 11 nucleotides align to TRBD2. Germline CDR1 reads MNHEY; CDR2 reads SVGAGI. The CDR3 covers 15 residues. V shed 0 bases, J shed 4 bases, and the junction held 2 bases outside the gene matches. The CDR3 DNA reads TGTGCCAGCAGTTACTCGGGACTAGCGGTATACGAGCAGTACTTC. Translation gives CASSYSGLAVYEQYF.

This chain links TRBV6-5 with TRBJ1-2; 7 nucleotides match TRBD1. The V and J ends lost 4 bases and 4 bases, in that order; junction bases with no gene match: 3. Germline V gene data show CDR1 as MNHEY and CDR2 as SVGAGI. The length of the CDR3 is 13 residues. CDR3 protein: CASSFRDSYGYTF. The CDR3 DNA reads TGTGCCAGCAGTTTCCGGGACAGCTATGGCTACACCTTC.

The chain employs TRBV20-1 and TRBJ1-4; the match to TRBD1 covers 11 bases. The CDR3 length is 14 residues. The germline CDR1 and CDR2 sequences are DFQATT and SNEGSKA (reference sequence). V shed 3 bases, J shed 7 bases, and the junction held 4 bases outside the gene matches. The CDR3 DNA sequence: TGCAGTGCTAGTCTAGGGACAGGGGGTGAAAAACTGTTTTTT. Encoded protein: CSASLGTGGEKLFF.

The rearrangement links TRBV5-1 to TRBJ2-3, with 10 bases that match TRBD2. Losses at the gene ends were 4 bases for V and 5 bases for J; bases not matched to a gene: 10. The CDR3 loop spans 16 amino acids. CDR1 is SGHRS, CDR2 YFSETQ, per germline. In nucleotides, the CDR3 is TGCGCCAGCAGCCCCACCGGACTAGCGGATTTAGATACGCAGTATTTT. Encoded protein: CASSPTGLADLDTQYF.

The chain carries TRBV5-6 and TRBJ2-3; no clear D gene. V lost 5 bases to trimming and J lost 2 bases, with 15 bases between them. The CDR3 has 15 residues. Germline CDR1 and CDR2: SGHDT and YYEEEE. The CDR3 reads CASRTWSSNTDTQYF. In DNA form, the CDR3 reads TGTGCCAGCAGAACTTGGAGCTCAAACACAGATACGCAGTATTTT.

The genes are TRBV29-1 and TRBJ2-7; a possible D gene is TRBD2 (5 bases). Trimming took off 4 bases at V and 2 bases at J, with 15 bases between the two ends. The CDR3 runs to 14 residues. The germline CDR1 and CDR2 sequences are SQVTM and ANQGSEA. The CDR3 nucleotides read TGCAGCGTTGTAGGAGCGGCTGATGCCTACGAGCAGTACTTC. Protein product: CSVVGAADAYEQYF.

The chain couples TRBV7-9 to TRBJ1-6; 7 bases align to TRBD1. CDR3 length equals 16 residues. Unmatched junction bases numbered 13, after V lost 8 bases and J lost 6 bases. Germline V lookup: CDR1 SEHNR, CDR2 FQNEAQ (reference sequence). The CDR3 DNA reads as TGTGCCAGCCCCCGCTACACAGGGGACTCTAATTCACCCCTCCACTTT. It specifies CASPRYTGDSNSPLHF.

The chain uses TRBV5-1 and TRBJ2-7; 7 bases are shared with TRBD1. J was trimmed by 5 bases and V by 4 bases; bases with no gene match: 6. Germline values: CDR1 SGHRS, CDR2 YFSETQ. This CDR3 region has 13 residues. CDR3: CASSDTTGNEQYF. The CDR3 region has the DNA TGCGCCAGCAGCGATACGACAGGGAACGAGCAGTACTTC.

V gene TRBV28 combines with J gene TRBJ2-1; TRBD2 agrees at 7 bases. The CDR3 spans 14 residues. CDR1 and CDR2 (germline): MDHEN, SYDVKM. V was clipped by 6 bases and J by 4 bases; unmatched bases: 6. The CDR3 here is CASSRAGIYNEQFF. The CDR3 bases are TGTGCCAGCAGCAGAGCGGGAATTTACAATGAGCAGTTCTTC. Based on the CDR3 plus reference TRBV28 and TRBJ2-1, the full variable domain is DVKVTQSSRYLVKRTGEKVFLECVQDMDHENMFWYRQDPGLGLRLIYFSYDVKMKEKGDIPEGYSVSREKKERFSLILESASTNQTSMYLCASSRAGIYNEQFFGPGTRLTVL.

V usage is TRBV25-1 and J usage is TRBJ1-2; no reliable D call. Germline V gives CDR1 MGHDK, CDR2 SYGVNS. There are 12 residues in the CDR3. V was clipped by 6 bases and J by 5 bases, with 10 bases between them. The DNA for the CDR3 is TGTGCCAGCAGGAGGGATTTATATGGCTACACCTTC. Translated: CASRRDLYGYTF.

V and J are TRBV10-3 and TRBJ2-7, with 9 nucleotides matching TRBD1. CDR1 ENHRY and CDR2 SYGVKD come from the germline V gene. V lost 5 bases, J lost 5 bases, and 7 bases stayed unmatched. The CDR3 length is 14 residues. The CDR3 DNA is TGTGCCATCAGTCAACAGGGGGCGGGGGACGAGCAGTACTTC. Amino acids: CAISQQGAGDEQYF.

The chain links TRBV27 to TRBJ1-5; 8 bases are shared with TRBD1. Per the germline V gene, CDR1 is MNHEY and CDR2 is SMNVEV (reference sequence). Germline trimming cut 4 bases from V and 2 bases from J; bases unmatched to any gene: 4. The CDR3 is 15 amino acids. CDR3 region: CASSYGTGGNQPQHF. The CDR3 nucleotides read TGTGCCAGCAGTTACGGGACAGGCGGCAATCAGCCCCAGCATTTT.

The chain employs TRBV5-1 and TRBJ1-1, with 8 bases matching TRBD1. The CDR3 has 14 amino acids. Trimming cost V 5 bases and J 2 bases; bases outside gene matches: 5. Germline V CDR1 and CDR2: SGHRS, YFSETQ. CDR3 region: CASRRQGINTEAFF. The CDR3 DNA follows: TGCGCCAGCAGAAGACAGGGGATAAACACTGAAGCTTTCTTT. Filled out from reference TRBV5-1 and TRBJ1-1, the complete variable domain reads KAGVTQTPRYLIKTRGQQVTLSCSPISGHRSVSWYQQTPGQGLQFLFEYFSETQRNKGNFPGRFSGRQFSNSRSEMNVSTLELGDSALYLCASRRQGINTEAFFGQGTRLTVV.

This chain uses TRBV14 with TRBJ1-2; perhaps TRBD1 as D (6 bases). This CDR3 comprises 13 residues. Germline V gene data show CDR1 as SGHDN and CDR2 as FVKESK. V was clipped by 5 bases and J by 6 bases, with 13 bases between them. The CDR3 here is CASSKGGFHGYTF. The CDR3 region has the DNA TGTGCCAGCAGCAAGGGGGGGTTCCATGGCTACACCTTC. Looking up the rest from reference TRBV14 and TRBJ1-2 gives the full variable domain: EAGVTQFPSHSVIEKGQTVTLRCDPISGHDNLYWYRRVMGKEIKFLLHFVKESKQDESGMPNNRFLAERTGGTYSTLKVQPAELEDSGVYFCASSKGGFHGYTFGSGTRLTVV.

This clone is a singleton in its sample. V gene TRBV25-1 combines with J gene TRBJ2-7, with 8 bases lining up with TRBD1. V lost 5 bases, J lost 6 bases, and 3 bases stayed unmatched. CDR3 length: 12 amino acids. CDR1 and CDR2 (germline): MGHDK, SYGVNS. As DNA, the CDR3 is TGTGCCAGCAGTAATACAGGGGGCGAGCAGTACTTC. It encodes CASSNTGGEQYF.

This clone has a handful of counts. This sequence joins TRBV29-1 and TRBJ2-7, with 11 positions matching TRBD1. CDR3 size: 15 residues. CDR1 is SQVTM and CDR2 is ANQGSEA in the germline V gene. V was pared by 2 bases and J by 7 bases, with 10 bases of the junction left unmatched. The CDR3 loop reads CSVEPSGTGGEEQYF. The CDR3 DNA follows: TGCAGCGTTGAACCGTCTGGGACAGGGGGGGAAGAGCAGTACTTC.

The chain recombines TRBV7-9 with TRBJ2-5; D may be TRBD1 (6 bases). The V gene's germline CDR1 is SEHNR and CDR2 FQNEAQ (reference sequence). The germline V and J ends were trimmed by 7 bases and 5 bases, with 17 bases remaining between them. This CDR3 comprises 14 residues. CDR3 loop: CASIGGQFPETQYF. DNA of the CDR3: TGTGCCAGCATCGGAGGACAGTTTCCGGAGACCCAGTACTTC.

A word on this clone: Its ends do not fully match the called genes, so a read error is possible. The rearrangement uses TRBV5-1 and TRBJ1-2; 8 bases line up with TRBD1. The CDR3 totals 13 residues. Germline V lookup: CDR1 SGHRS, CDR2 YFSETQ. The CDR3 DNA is TGCGCCAGCAGCTCGTCGGGACAGGTGGTAGGCCTTTTC. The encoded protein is CASSSSGQVVGLF.

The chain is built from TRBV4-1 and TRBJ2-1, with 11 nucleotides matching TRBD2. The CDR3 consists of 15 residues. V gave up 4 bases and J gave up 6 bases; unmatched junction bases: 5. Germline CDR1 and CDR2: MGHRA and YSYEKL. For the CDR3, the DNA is TGCGCCAGCAGCCCACTAGCGGGAGATCTCAATGAGCAGTTCTTC. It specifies CASSPLAGDLNEQFF.

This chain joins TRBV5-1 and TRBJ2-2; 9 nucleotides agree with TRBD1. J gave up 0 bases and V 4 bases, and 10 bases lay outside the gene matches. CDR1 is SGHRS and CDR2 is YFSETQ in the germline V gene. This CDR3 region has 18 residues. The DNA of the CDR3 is TGCGCCAGCAGCCCAAGGACAGGGGTGGAGGCGAACACCGGGGAGCTGTTTTTT. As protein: CASSPRTGVEANTGELFF.

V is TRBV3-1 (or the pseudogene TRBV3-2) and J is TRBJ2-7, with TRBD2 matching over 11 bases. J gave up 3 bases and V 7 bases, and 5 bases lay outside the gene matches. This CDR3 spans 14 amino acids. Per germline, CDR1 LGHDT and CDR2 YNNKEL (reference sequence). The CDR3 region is CASTPGLAVYEQYF. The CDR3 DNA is TGTGCCAGCACCCCGGGACTAGCGGTCTACGAGCAGTACTTC.

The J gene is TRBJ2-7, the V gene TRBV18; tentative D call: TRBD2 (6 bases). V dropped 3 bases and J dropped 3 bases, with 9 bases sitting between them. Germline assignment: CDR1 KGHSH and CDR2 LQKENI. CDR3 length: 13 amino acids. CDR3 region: CASSPEGNYEQYF. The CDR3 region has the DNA TGTGCCAGCTCACCGGAGGGGAACTACGAGCAGTACTTC. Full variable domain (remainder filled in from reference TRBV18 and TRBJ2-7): NAGVMQNPRHLVRRRGQEARLRCSPMKGHSHVYWYRQLPEEGLKFMVYLQKENIIDESGMPKERFSAEFPKEGPSILRIQQVVRGDSAAYFCASSPEGNYEQYFGPGTRLTVT.

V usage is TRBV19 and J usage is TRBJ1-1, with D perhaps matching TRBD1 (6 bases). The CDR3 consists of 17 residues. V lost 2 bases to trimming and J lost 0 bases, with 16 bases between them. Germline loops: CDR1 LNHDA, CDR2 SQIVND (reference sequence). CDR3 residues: CASSINRELFMNTEAFF. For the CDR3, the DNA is TGTGCCAGTAGTATAAACAGGGAATTGTTCATGAACACTGAAGCTTTCTTT. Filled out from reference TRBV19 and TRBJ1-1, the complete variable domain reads DGGITQSPKYLFRKEGQNVTLSCEQNLNHDAMYWYRQDPGQGLRLIYYSQIVNDFQKGDIAEGYSVSREKKESFPLTVTSAQKNPTAFYLCASSINRELFMNTEAFFGQGTRLTVV.

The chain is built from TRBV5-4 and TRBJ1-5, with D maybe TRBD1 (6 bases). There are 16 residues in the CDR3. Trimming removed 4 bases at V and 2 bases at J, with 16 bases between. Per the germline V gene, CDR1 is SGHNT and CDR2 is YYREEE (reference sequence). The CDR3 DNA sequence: TGTGCCAGCAGCCTACGATCAGGGGACGGCAATCAGCCCCAGCATTTT. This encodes CASSLRSGDGNQPQHF.

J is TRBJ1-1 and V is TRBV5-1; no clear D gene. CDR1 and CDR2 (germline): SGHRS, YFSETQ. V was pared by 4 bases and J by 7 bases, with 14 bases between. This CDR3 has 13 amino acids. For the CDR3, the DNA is TGCGCCAGCAGCGCCGGACTGACCAATGAAGCTTTCTTT. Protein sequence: CASSAGLTNEAFF. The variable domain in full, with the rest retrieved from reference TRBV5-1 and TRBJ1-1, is KAGVTQTPRYLIKTRGQQVTLSCSPISGHRSVSWYQQTPGQGLQFLFEYFSETQRNKGNFPGRFSGRQFSNSRSEMNVSTLELGDSALYLCASSAGLTNEAFFGQGTRLTVV.

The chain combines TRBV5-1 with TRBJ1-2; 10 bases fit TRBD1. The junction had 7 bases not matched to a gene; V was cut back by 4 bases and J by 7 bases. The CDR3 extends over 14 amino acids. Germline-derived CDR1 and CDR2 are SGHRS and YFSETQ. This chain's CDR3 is CASSRQGARGGYTF. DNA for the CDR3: TGCGCCAGCAGCCGACAGGGGGCGCGGGGTGGCTACACCTTC.

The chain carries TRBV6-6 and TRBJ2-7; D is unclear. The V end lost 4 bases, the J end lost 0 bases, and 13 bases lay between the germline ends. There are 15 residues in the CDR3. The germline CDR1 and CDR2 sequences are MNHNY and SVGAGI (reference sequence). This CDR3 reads CASSSPHRTSYEQYF. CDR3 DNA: TGTGCCAGCAGTTCCCCCCACAGAACCTCCTACGAGCAGTACTTC.